This T cell receptor (beta chain) was recovered during a study of long-term antiretroviral therapy in people with HIV. The study, taken as a whole, reports: It was observed that HIV repertoires exhibited narrower CDR3 length ranges than controls. Blood, drawn from 2004 to 2017, may reflect older ART regimens. Even long-term ART left TRB diversity below transplant donor controls, despite gains.

Survey level was the resolution at which the v3.0 immunoSEQ assay ran. Researchers set sequencing to target about 40,000-55,000 T-cell genomes per sample. TCRdb's table, derived via immunoSEQ multiplex PCR, lists solely in-frame clones and lacks some. Of roughly 40,000 clones in the sample, around 88% were seen once. Details on this clone: What it binds is not known.

Sequences were derived from unsorted PBMCs, sampled just before starting antiretroviral therapy. This TCR derives from a woman aged 18 to 35 with HIV.

CDR3: CASLKRAEQEGYTF. In nucleotides, the CDR3 is TGTGCCAGCCTTAAAAGGGCCGAGCAGGAGGGCTACACCTTC. The V gene is TRBV10-3, the J gene TRBJ1-2; D is unclear. The length of the CDR3 is 14 residues. Germline assignment: CDR1 ENHRY and CDR2 SYGVKD. V was cut by 10 bases and J by 8 bases, with 23 bases left in between.